This entry describes one T cell receptor (beta chain). The CDR3 has 14 amino acids. Germline CDR1 SGHDT, CDR2 YYEEEE. Classification as TPEX applied to CCR7+ PD-1+ TIGIT+ early memory CD8+ T cells bearing exhausted-like traits. Extraction drew RNA from duplicate vials of under 190,000 sorted CD8+ T cells for each subset. The data were obtained in a study of human CD8 memory T cell subsets. The authors made TCR beta libraries using UMI-labeled 5' RACE. No DNA is given; TCRdb re-called the 5' RACE reads and lists each CDR3 protein once. Its table records about 6,500 distinct CDR3 sequences. The sample comprised CD8+ T cells from PBMCs. This TCR came from a human donor in good health. This sequence joins TRBV5-6 and TRBJ2-5; TCRdb's D gene call, TRBD1, goes unchecked for lack of DNA. CDR3: CASSYDRGWETQYF.